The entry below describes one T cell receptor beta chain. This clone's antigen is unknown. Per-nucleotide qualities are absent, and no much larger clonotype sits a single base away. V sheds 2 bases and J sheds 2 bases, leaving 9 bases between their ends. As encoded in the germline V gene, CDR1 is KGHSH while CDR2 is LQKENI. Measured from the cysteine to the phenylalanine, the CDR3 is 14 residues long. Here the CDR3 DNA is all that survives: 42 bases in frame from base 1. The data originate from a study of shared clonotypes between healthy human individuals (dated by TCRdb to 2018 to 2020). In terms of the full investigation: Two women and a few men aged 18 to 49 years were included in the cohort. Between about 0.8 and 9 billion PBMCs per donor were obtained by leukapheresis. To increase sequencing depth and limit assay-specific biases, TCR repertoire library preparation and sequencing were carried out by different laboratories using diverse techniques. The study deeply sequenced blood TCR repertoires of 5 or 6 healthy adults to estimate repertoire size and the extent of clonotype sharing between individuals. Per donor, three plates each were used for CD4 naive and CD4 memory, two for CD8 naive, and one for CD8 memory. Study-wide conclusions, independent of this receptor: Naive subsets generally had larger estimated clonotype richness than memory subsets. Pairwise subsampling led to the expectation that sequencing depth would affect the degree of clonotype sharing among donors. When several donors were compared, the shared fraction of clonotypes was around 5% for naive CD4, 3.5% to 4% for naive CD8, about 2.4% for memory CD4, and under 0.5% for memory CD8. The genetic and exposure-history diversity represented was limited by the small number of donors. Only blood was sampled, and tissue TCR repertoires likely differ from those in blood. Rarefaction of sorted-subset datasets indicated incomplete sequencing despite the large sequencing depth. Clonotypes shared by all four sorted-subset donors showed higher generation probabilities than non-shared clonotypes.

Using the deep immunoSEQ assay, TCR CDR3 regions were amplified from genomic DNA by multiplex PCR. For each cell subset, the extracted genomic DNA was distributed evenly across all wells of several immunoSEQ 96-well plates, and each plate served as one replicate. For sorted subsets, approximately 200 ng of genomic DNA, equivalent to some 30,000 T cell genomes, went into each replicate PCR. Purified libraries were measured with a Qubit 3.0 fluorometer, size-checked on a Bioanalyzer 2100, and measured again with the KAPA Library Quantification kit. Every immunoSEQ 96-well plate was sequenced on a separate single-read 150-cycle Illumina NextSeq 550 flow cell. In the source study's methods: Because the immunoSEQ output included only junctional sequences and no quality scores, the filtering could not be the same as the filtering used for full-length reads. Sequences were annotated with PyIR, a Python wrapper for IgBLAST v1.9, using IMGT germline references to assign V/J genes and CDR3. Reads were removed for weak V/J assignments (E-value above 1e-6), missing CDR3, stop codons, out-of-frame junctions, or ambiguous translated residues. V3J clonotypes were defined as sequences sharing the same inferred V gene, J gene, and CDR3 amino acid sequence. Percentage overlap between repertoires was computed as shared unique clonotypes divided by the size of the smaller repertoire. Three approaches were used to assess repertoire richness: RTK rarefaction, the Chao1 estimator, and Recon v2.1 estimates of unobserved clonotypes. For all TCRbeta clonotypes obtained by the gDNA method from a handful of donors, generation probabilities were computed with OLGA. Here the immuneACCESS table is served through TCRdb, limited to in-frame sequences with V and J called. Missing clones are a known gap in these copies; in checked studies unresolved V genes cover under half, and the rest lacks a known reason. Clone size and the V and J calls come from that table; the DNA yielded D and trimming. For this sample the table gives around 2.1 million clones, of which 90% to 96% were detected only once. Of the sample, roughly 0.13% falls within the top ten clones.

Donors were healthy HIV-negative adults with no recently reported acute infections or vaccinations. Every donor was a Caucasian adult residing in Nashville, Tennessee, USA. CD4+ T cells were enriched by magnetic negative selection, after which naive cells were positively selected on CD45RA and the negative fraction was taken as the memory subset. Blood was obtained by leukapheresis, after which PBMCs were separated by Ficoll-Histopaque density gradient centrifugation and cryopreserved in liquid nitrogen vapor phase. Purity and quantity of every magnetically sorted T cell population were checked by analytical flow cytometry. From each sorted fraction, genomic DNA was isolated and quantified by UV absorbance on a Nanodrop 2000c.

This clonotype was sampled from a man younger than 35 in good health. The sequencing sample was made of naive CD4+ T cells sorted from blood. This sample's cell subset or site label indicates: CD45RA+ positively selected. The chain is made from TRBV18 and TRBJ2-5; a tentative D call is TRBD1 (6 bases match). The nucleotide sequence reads TGTGCCAGCTCACCAGAAGGGGGACAAGAGACCCAGTACTTC. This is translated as CASSPEGGQETQYF.